This T cell receptor (beta chain) was found in a study of CD8 T cells in Susac syndrome. Random hexamers were used to reverse transcribe an amount of roughly 0.45 to 1 ug RNA. immunoSEQ multiplex PCR amplified TCR beta CDR3 across 54 Vbeta, 13 Jbeta. TCRdb itself ran the immunoSEQ multiplex PCR reads through MiXCR, one entry per CDR3 protein. The data hold approximately 260,000 distinct CDR3 sequences, with 90% to 97% observed a single time. Sequencing of TCR beta covered CD8+ and CD4+ T cells obtained from blood. Under recently defined diagnostic criteria, the patients with Susac syndrome qualified as having definite or probable disease. The CDR3 runs to 10 residues. Between the trimmed V and J ends, which lost 8 bases and 6 bases, there was a span of 9 bases. Germline V gene lookup returns CDR1 GTSNPN and CDR2 SVGIG (reference sequence).

This clonotype was obtained from a human donor with Susac syndrome. The sample comprised CD4+ T cells from PBMCs. The chain recombines TRBV30 with TRBJ2-3; possible D gene TRBD1, 5 bases. The CDR3 reads CARRVDTQYF. In nucleotides, the CDR3 is TGTGCCCGCAGGGTGGATACGCAGTATTTT.